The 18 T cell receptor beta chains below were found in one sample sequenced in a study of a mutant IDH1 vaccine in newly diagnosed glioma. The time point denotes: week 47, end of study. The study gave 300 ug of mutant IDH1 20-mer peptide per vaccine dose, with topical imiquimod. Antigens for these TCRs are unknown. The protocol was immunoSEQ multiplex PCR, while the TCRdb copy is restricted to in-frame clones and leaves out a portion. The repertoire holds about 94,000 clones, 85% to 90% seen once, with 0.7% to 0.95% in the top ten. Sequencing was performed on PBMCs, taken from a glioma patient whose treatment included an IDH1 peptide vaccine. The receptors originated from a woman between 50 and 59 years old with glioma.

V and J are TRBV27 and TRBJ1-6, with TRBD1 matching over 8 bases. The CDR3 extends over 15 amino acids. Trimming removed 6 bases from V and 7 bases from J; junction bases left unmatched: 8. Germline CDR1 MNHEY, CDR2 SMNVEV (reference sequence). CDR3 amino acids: CASSGAGQANSPLHF. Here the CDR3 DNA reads TGTGCCAGCAGCGGAGCGGGACAGGCAAATTCACCCCTCCACTTT.

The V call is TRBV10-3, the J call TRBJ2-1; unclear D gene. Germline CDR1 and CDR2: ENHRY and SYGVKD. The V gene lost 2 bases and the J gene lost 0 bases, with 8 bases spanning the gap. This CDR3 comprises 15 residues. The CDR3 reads CAISETRGSYNEQFF. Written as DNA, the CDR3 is TGTGCCATCAGTGAGACTCGTGGCTCCTACAATGAGCAGTTCTTC.

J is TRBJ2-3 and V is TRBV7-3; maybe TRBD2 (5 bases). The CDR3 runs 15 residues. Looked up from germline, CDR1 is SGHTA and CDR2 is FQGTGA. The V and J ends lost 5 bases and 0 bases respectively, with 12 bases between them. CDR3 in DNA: TGTGCCAGCAGCCTCCAGCCGGGGAGCACAGATACGCAGTATTTT. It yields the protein CASSLQPGSTDTQYF.

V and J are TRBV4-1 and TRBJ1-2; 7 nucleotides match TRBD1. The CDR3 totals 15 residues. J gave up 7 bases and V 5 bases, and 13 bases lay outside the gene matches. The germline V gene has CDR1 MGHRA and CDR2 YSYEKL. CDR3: CASSYLLTGRSGYTF. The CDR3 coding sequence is TGCGCCAGCAGCTATCTCCTGACAGGGCGCAGTGGCTACACCTTC.

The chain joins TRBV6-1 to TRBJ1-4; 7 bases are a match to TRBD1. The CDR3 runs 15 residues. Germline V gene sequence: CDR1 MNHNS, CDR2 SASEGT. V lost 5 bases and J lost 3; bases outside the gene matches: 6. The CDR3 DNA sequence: TGTGCCAGCAGTCCCCCAGGGGGATCTAATGAAAAACTGTTTTTT. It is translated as CASSPPGGSNEKLFF.

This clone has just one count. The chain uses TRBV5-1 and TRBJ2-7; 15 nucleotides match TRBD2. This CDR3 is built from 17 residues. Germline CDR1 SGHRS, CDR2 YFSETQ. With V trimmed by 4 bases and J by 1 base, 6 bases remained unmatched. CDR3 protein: CASSRTSGRAQSYEQYF. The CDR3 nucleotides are TGCGCCAGCAGCAGGACTAGCGGGAGGGCCCAATCCTACGAGCAGTACTTC.

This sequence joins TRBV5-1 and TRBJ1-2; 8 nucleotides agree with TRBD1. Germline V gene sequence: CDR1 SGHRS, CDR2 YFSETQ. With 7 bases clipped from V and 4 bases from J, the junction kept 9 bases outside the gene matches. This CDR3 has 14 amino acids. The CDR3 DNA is TGCGCCAGCGGTAGACAGGGGTCTGTCTATGGCTACACCTTC. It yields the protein CASGRQGSVYGYTF. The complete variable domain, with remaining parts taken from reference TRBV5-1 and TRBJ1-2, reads KAGVTQTPRYLIKTRGQQVTLSCSPISGHRSVSWYQQTPGQGLQFLFEYFSETQRNKGNFPGRFSGRQFSNSRSEMNVSTLELGDSALYLCASGRQGSVYGYTFGSGTRLTVV.

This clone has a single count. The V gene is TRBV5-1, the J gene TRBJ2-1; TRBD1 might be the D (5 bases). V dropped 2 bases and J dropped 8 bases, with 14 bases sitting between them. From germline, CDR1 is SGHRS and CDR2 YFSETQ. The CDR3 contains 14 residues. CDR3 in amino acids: CASSLGASLDEQFF. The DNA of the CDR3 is TGCGCCAGCAGCTTAGGGGCCTCCTTGGATGAGCAGTTCTTC.

The CDR3 coding sequence is TGTGCCAGCAGTGGGACAGGGTATGGCTACACCTTC. Its protein product is CASSGTGYGYTF. J is TRBJ1-2 and V is TRBV6-1; TRBD1 aligns across 8 bases. Germline V gene sequence: CDR1 MNHNS, CDR2 SASEGT. The J segment lost 5 bases and the V segment lost 4 bases, leaving 0 bases of the junction unmatched. The CDR3 runs to 12 residues.

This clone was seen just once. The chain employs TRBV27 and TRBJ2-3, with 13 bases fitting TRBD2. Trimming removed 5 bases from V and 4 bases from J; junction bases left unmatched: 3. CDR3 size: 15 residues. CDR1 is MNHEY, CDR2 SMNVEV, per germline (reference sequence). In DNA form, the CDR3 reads TGTGCCAGCAGTCCCGGACTAGCGGGAGCAGATACGCAGTATTTT. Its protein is CASSPGLAGADTQYF.

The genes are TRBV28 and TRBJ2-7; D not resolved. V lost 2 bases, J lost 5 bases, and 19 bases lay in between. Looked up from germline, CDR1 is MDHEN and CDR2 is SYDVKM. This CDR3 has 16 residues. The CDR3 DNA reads TGTGCCAGCAGTTTACCCTCGGTAGCCCCTCCTGACGAGCAGTACTTC. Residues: CASSLPSVAPPDEQYF.

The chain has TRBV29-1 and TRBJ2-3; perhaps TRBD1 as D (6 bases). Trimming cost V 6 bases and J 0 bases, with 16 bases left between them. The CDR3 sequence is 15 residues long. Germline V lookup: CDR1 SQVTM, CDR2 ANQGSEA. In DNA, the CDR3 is TGCAGCGTCCCTGCAGGGGCTTCTAGCACAGATACGCAGTATTTT. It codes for CSVPAGASSTDTQYF.

CDR3 sequence: CAGTSGSTGELFF. The CDR3 region has the DNA TGTGCTGGGACTAGCGGGAGCACCGGGGAGCTGTTTTTT. This chain joins TRBV11-2 and TRBJ2-2; TRBD2 aligns across 14 bases. Looked up from germline, CDR1 is SGHAT and CDR2 is FQNNGV. This CDR3 has 13 residues.

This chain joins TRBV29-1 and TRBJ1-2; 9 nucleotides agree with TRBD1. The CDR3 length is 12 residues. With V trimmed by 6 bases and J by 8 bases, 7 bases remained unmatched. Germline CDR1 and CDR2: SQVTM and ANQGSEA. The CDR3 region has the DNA TGCAGCGTCCCGGGACAGGGTGTCGGCTACACCTTC. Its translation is CSVPGQGVGYTF.

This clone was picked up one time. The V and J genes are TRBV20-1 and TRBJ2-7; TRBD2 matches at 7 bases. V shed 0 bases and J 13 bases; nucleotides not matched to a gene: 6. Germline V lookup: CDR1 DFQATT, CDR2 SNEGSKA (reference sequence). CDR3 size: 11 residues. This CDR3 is CSARDRRDYYF. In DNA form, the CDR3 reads TGCAGTGCTAGAGATCGAAGGGACTACTACTTC.

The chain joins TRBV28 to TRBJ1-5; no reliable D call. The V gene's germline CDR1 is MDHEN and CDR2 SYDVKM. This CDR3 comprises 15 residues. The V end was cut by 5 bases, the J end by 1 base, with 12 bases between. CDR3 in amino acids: CASSRPVGSNQPQHF. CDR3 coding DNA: TGTGCCAGCAGTCGACCTGTTGGGAGCAATCAGCCCCAGCATTTT.

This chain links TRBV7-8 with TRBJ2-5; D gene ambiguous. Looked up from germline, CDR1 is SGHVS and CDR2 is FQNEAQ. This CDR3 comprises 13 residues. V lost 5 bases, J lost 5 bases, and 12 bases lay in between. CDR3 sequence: CASSERSRETQYF. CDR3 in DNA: TGTGCCAGCAGCGAACGGAGCCGGGAGACCCAGTACTTC.

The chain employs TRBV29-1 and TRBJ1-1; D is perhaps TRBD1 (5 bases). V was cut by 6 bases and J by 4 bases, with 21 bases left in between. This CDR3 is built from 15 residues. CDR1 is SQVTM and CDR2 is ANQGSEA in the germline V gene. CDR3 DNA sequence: TGCAGCGTAGCCGGGACGCTCGTAACGGGCACTGAAGCTTTCTTT. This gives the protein CSVAGTLVTGTEAFF.